These T cell receptor beta chains were read from a single sample in a study of response to subunit inactivated influenza vaccine. TCRdb redid the calling of the RT-PCR reads with MiXCR, one entry per CDR3 protein. The sample consists of approximately 230,000 distinct CDR3 sequences, 12% of them appearing once. The source material was non-naive T cells sorted from PBMCs, sampled 14 to 15 days before vaccination. Receptors were obtained from a man between 50 and 59 years old who received an inactivated influenza vaccine. Both conserved end residues are part of each CDR3. D genes are given only for firm matches. Clone sizes are given selectively: once, few, many, or a class where the clone is expanded.

clone size | J gene | V gene | D gene | CDR3 protein | CDR3 DNA
. | TRBJ2-4 | TRBV11-2 | TRBD1 | CASSQNRGAKNIQYF | TGTGCCAGCAGCCAAAACAGGGGGGCCAAAAACATTCAGTACTTC
. | TRBJ2-6 | TRBV5-4 | . | CASSLGQSSGANVLTF | TGTGCCAGCAGCTTGGGGCAGAGCTCTGGGGCCAACGTCCTGACTTTC
. | TRBJ2-1 | TRBV5-5 | . | CASSFVTDGETQFF | TGTGCCAGCAGCTTCGTTACGGACGGGGAGACCCAGTTCTTC
. | TRBJ2-1 | TRBV19 | TRBD2 | CASSSQAGGTYNEQFF | TGTGCCAGTAGTTCCCAAGCGGGGGGGACGTACAATGAGCAGTTCTTC
many | TRBJ2-4 | TRBV2 | . | CATRYGTSLGNIQYF | TGTGCCACAAGATATGGGACTTCCCTTGGGAACATTCAGTACTTC
few | TRBJ2-3 | TRBV10-3 | TRBD1 | CATRYLRGKGQLRTDTQYF | TGTGCCACAAGATACCTCCGCGGAAAGGGACAGCTTAGGACAGATACGCAGTATTTT
. | TRBJ2-2 | TRBV30 | . | CAWSTSGADTGELFF | TGTGCCTGGAGTACTTCGGGAGCCGACACCGGGGAGCTGTTTTTT
many | TRBJ2-3 | TRBV20-1 | TRBD1 | CSAPSTGPDTQYF | TGCAGTGCACCGTCGACAGGGCCAGATACGCAGTATTTT
few | TRBJ1-1 | TRBV18 | . | CASSPPSAAAEPFF | TGTGCCAGCTCACCACCATCGGCGGCGGCTGAACCTTTCTTT
. | TRBJ2-7 | TRBV19 | . | CASSRGGLEQYF | TGTGCCAGTAGCAGAGGGGGGCTCGAGCAGTACTTC
. | TRBJ2-2 | TRBV4-3 | TRBD1 | CASSQANRGRGGELFF | TGCGCCAGCAGCCAAGCAAACAGGGGGCGCGGCGGGGAGCTGTTTTTT
many | TRBJ2-1 | TRBV4-2 | TRBD2 | CASSPDSGRHYNEQFF | TGTGCCAGCAGCCCAGATAGCGGGAGGCATTACAATGAGCAGTTCTTC
. | TRBJ1-2 | TRBV12-3/TRBV12-4 | TRBD1 | CASREQGRMHGYTF | TGTGCCAGCAGGGAACAGGGGAGAATGCATGGCTACACCTTC
many | TRBJ2-1 | TRBV12-3/TRBV12-4 | TRBD2 | CAKSTGLAGEQFF | TGTGCCAAGAGTACGGGACTAGCGGGGGAGCAGTTCTTC
many | TRBJ1-2 | TRBV12-3/TRBV12-4 | TRBD1 | CASSPGTRGLYGYTF | TGTGCCAGCAGCCCAGGGACAAGGGGGCTCTATGGCTACACCTTC
. | TRBJ1-5 | TRBV20-1 | . | CSARDRGGQPQHF | TGCAGTGCTAGAGATCGCGGAGGACAGCCCCAGCATTTT
many | TRBJ2-7 | TRBV7-9 | . | CASSLDTDPYEQYF | TGTGCCAGCAGCCTAGACACCGATCCCTACGAGCAGTACTTC
many | TRBJ2-7 | TRBV18 | . | CASSLPTLAYEQYF | TGTGCCAGCTCATTACCCACTCTCGCGTACGAGCAGTACTTC
few | TRBJ1-2 | TRBV5-1 | . | CASSLAPGANYGYTF | TGCGCCAGCAGCTTGGCGCCAGGGGCTAACTATGGCTACACCTTC
many | TRBJ2-7 | TRBV5-8 | . | CASSPRRGAYEQYF | TGTGCCAGCAGCCCTCGCAGGGGGGCCTACGAGCAGTACTTC
few | TRBJ2-5 | TRBV7-9 | . | CASSLGQEHYGETQYF | TGTGCCAGCAGCTTAGGACAGGAACATTACGGAGAGACCCAGTACTTC
few | TRBJ2-6 | TRBV15 | . | CATSGDRANVLTF | TGTGCCACCAGCGGAGACAGGGCCAACGTCCTGACTTTC
many | TRBJ2-7 | TRBV27 | . | CASSRDGAYEQYF | TGTGCCAGCAGTAGGGACGGAGCTTACGAGCAGTACTTC
many | TRBJ2-7 | TRBV12-3/TRBV12-4 | TRBD1 | CASSKGGTGDFEQYF | TGTGCCAGCAGTAAGGGAGGGACAGGGGACTTCGAGCAGTACTTC
. | TRBJ2-3 | TRBV28 | TRBD2 | CASSLGLAGPAGTDTQYF | TGTGCCAGCAGTTTAGGACTAGCGGGACCCGCAGGCACAGATACGCAGTATTTT
. | TRBJ2-7 | TRBV18 | . | CASSPKPQSYEQYF | TGTGCCAGCTCACCAAAGCCCCAGTCCTACGAGCAGTACTTC
few | TRBJ2-7 | TRBV6-2/TRBV6-3 | TRBD1 | CASRNPTGGPYEQYF | TGTGCCAGCAGGAACCCGACAGGGGGCCCCTACGAGCAGTACTTC
. | TRBJ2-1 | TRBV25-1 | . | CASSESNNNEQFF | TGTGCCAGCAGTGAATCTAATAACAATGAGCAGTTCTTC
many | TRBJ2-7 | TRBV3-1 | . | CASSQFSYEQYF | TGTGCCAGCAGCCAATTTTCCTACGAGCAGTACTTC
many | TRBJ1-1 | TRBV12-3/TRBV12-4 | . | CASSTGRETSEAFF | TGTGCCAGCAGTACCGGACGGGAAACCTCTGAAGCTTTCTTT
. | TRBJ2-1 | TRBV20-1 | . | CSARSPQVYNEQFF | TGCAGTGCTAGGTCCCCACAGGTTTACAATGAGCAGTTCTTC
few | TRBJ2-1 | TRBV9 | . | CASSVGTVHNEQFF | TGTGCCAGCAGCGTAGGGACGGTCCACAATGAGCAGTTCTTC
. | TRBJ1-1 | TRBV4-3 | . | CASSLWMDTEAFF | TGCGCCAGCAGCCTTTGGATGGACACTGAAGCTTTCTTT
. | TRBJ2-7 | TRBV12-3/TRBV12-4 | TRBD1 | CASSGDSFYEQYF | TGTGCCAGCAGTGGGGACAGCTTCTACGAGCAGTACTTC
. | TRBJ2-7 | TRBV10-3 | TRBD2 | CAIQTQAGSYEQYF | TGTGCCATCCAGACCCAAGCGGGGTCCTACGAGCAGTACTTC
few | TRBJ2-7 | TRBV15 | . | CATSRDRNQGNEQYF | TGTGCCACCAGCAGAGACCGAAATCAGGGCAACGAGCAGTACTTC
. | TRBJ1-1 | TRBV3-1 | TRBD1 | CASSQVWPGGNMNTEAFF | TGTGCCAGCAGCCAAGTTTGGCCAGGGGGGAACATGAACACTGAAGCTTTCTTT
. | TRBJ2-5 | TRBV5-1 | TRBD2 | CASSYTGSGGDTQYF | TGCGCCAGCAGCTATACAGGGTCGGGAGGGGATACCCAGTACTTC
. | TRBJ2-1 | TRBV20-1 | . | CSARDTMKSGSYNQQFF | TGCAGTGCTAGAGATACCATGAAGAGTGGCTCCTACAATCAGCAGTTCTTC
many | TRBJ2-7 | TRBV9 | TRBD2 | CASSTSGTSAVHEQYF | TGTGCCAGCAGCACCTCCGGGACTAGCGCAGTCCACGAGCAGTACTTC
. | TRBJ2-3 | TRBV20-1 | TRBD2 | CSAREFAGGLGDTQYF | TGCAGTGCTAGAGAATTTGCGGGGGGGCTTGGAGATACGCAGTATTTT
. | TRBJ2-7 | TRBV6-2/TRBV6-3 | TRBD1 | CASSYVQGAYEQYF | TGTGCCAGCAGTTACGTTCAGGGGGCATACGAGCAGTACTTC
many | TRBJ1-5 | TRBV29-1 | . | CSAGGGDQPQHF | TGCAGCGCGGGGGGGGGCGATCAGCCCCAGCATTTT
. | TRBJ2-7 | TRBV20-1 | . | CSARDKTITYEQYF | TGCAGTGCTAGAGATAAAACGATTACCTACGAGCAGTACTTC
few | TRBJ2-3 | TRBV4-2 | TRBD2 | CASSQDVTSGVLGGTDTQYF | TGTGCCAGCAGCCAAGATGTGACTAGCGGGGTCTTGGGGGGGACAGATACGCAGTATTTT
. | TRBJ1-2 | TRBV7-9 | . | CASSPDLYGYTF | TGTGCCAGCAGCCCGGACCTCTATGGCTACACCTTC
many | TRBJ1-1 | TRBV29-1 | . | CSVSSGGEAFF | TGCAGCGTTAGTAGCGGGGGTGAAGCTTTCTTT
. | TRBJ2-2 | TRBV2 | TRBD1 | CASGKTGGGGELFF | TGTGCCAGCGGGAAGACAGGGGGAGGCGGGGAGCTGTTTTTT
few | TRBJ1-5 | TRBV20-1 | TRBD1 | CSARDPAGGQPQHF | TGCAGTGCTAGAGATCCGGCAGGGGGCCAGCCCCAGCATTTT
few | TRBJ1-5 | TRBV20-1 | TRBD1 | CSAIPGTGGSNQPQHF | TGCAGTGCTATCCCCGGGACAGGGGGGAGCAATCAGCCCCAGCATTTT
. | TRBJ2-1 | TRBV15 | . | CATSDPYNEQFF | TGTGCCACCAGCGACCCTTACAATGAGCAGTTCTTC
. | TRBJ1-3 | TRBV28 | TRBD1 | CASSSPGGGSGNTIYF | TGTGCCAGCAGTTCTCCAGGGGGCGGTTCTGGAAACACCATATATTTT
. | TRBJ2-2 | TRBV10-2 | . | CASRGSDTGELFF | TGCGCCAGCAGGGGCTCGGACACCGGGGAGCTGTTTTTT
. | TRBJ2-3 | TRBV27 | . | CASSFREGTDTQYF | TGTGCCAGCAGTTTCAGGGAGGGCACAGATACGCAGTATTTT
. | TRBJ2-1 | TRBV11-3 | . | CASSPRWGLAVNEQFF | TGTGCCAGCAGCCCGAGGTGGGGGCTAGCGGTCAATGAGCAGTTCTTC
few | TRBJ1-2 | TRBV12-3/TRBV12-4 | TRBD1 | CASSGGQAYGYTF | TGTGCCAGCAGCGGGGGACAGGCCTATGGCTACACCTTC
. | TRBJ2-1 | TRBV7-6 | TRBD2 | CASNGLAGAPSSYNEQFF | TGTGCCAGCAACGGACTAGCGGGGGCCCCAAGCTCCTACAATGAGCAGTTCTTC
many | TRBJ2-7 | TRBV6-4 | . | CASSDSLREGEQYF | TGTGCCAGCAGTGACTCGCTCAGGGAAGGCGAGCAGTACTTC
. | TRBJ2-7 | TRBV20-1 | . | CSARDPRREQSREQYF | TGCAGTGCTAGAGATCCGAGACGGGAGCAGTCAAGGGAGCAGTACTTC